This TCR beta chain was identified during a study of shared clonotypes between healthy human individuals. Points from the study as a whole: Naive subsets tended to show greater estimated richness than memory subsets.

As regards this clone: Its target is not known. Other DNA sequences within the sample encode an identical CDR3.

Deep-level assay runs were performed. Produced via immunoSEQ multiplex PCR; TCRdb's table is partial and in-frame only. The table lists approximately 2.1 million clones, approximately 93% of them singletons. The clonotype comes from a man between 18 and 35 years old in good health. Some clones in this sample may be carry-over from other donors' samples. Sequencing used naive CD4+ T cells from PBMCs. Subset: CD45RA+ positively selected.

As DNA, the CDR3 is TGTGCCAGCAGCGTACAACCGGGGAACACTGAAGCTTTCTTT. This sequence encodes CASSVQPGNTEAFF. The chain employs TRBV9 and TRBJ1-1; no reliable D call. Trimming stripped 1 base from V and 1 base from J, with 8 bases between. The CDR3 runs to 14 residues. Germline lookup yields CDR1 SGDLS and CDR2 YYNGEE.